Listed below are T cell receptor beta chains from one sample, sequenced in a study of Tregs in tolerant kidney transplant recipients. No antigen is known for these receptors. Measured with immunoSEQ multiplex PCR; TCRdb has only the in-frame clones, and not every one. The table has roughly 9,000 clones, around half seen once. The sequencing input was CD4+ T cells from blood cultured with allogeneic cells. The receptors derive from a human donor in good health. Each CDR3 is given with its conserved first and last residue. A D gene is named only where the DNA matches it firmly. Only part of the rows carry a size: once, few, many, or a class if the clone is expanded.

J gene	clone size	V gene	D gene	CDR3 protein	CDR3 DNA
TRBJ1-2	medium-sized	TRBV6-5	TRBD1	CASGRGLSYTF	TGTGCCAGCGGGAGGGGGCTTAGCTACACCTTC
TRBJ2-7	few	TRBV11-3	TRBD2	CASSPLGRESEQYF	TGTGCCAGCAGCCCCCTCGGGAGGGAGTCCGAGCAGTACTTC
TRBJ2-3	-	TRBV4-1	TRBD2	CASSRTLAGTDTQYF	TGCGCCAGCAGCCGGACACTAGCGGGCACAGATACGCAGTATTTT
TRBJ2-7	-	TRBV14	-	CASSQQTGWKQYF	TGTGCCAGCAGCCAACAGACCGGCTGGAAGCAGTACTTC
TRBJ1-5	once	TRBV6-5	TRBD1	CASSYQGGVQPQHF	TGTGCCAGCAGTTACCAGGGGGGAGTGCAGCCCCAGCATTTT
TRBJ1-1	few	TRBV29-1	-	CSAQYTEAFF	TGCAGCGCTCAGTACACTGAAGCTTTCTTT
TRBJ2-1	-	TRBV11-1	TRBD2	CASSTGLAGGGNNEQFF	TGTGCCAGCAGCACGGGACTAGCGGGAGGAGGTAACAATGAGCAGTTCTTC
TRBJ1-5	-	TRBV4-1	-	CASSQVQGVSNQPQHF	TGCGCCAGCAGCCAAGTGCAAGGGGTTAGCAATCAGCCCCAGCATTTT
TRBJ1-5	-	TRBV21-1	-	CASSKARSGRLGQPQHF	TGTGCCAGCAGCAAAGCACGGTCGGGGAGACTCGGTCAGCCCCAGCATTTT
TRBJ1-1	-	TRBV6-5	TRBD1	CASSRQGADTEAFF	TGTGCCAGCAGTCGACAGGGGGCCGACACTGAAGCTTTCTTT
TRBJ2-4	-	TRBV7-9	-	CASSSTGPSKNIQYF	TGTGCCAGCAGCTCCACGGGTCCGTCCAAAAACATTCAGTACTTC
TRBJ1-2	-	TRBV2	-	CASRRENYGYTF	TGTGCCAGCAGACGAGAAAACTATGGCTACACCTTC
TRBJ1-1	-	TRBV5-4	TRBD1	CASSQDGTGNTEAFF	TGCGCCAGCAGCCAAGATGGGACAGGGAACACTGAAGCTTTCTTT
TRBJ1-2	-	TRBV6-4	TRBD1	CASSPGQGTFYGYTF	TGTGCCAGCAGCCCGGGACAGGGAACTTTCTATGGCTACACCTTC
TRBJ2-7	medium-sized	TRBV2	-	CASNEQVANEQYF	TGTGCCAGCAATGAGCAGGTTGCGAACGAGCAGTACTTC
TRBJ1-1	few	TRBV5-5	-	CASSWLERGTEAFF	TGTGCCAGCAGCTGGCTCGAGAGGGGGACTGAAGCTTTCTTT
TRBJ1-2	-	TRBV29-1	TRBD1	CSVDPGQLVYGYTF	TGCAGCGTCGATCCGGGACAGCTAGTCTATGGCTACACCTTC
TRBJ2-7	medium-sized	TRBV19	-	CASSIGGTAYEQYF	TGTGCCAGTAGTATCGGCGGAACTGCCTACGAGCAGTACTTC
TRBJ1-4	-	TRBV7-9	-	CASSLRPPLGTNEKLFF	TGTGCCAGCAGTTTACGTCCACCACTAGGAACTAATGAAAAACTGTTTTTT
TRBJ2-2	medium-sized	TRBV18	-	CASSPQRTGELFF	TGTGCCAGCTCACCCCAACGTACCGGGGAGCTGTTTTTT
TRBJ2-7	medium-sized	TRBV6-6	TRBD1	CASRLTGTALYEQYF	TGTGCCAGCAGGTTGACTGGGACAGCCCTCTACGAGCAGTACTTC
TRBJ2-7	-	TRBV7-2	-	CASSYLGTRGLLDEQYF	TGTGCCAGCAGCTACTTGGGGACGCGGGGCCTTTTAGACGAGCAGTACTTC
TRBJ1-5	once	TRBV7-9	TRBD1	CASSLDRGGGNQPQHF	TGTGCCAGCAGCTTAGACAGGGGAGGTGGCAATCAGCCCCAGCATTTT
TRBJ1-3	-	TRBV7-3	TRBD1	CASSSSTGTGMLRASGNTIYF	TGTGCCAGCAGCTCGAGTACCGGGACAGGGATGTTGAGGGCCTCTGGAAACACCATATATTTT
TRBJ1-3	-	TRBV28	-	CASSGGLEGSRNTIYF	TGTGCCAGCAGTGGGGGGTTGGAGGGGTCTCGAAACACCATATATTTT
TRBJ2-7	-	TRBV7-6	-	CASSSMSRSYEQYF	TGTGCCAGCAGCTCTATGTCGCGGTCCTACGAGCAGTACTTC
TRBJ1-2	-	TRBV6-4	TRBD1	CASSGQGQLYGYTF	TGTGCCAGCAGTGGACAGGGTCAACTCTATGGCTACACCTTC
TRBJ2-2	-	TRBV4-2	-	CASSLRGASNTGELFF	TGTGCCAGCAGCTTGCGAGGGGCCTCGAACACCGGGGAGCTGTTTTTT
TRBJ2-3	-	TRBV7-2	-	CASSIGTHGDTQYF	TGTGCCAGCAGCATCGGGACACATGGAGATACGCAGTATTTT
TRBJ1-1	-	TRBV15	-	CATSRDGTLNTEAFF	TGTGCCACCAGCAGAGACGGGACACTCAACACTGAAGCTTTCTTT
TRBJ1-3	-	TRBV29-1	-	CSVGASSGNTIYF	TGCAGCGTTGGAGCAAGCTCTGGAAACACCATATATTTT
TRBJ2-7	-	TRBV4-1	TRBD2	CASSQDLRGDISYEQYF	TGCGCCAGCAGCCAAGACCTGCGGGGGGATATCTCCTACGAGCAGTACTTC
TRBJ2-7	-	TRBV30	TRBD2	CAWSRAGVGEQYF	TGTGCCTGGAGTCGGGCGGGAGTGGGCGAGCAGTACTTC
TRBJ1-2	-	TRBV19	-	CARFSPYGETF	TGTGCCAGATTTTCCCCGTACGGGGAGACCTTC
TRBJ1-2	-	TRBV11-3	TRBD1	CASSLVDRGAGGYTF	TGTGCCAGCAGCTTAGTGGACAGGGGGGCGGGAGGCTACACCTTC
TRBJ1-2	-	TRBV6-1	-	CASSDGLGRNYGYTF	TGTGCCAGCAGTGATGGGCTGGGGAGGAACTATGGCTACACCTTC
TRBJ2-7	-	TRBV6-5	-	CASSLLDNLYEQYF	TGTGCCAGCAGCCTTCTAGATAATCTCTACGAGCAGTACTTC
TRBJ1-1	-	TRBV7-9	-	CASSARGLIATEAFF	TGTGCCAGCAGCGCACGGGGGCTTATTGCCACTGAAGCTTTCTTT
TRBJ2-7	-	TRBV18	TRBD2	CASSPPAGGPNSYEQYF	TGTGCCAGCTCACCACCGGCGGGAGGGCCGAACTCCTACGAGCAGTACTTC
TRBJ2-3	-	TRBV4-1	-	CASSPSWANIDTQYF	TGCGCCAGCAGCCCCTCGTGGGCCAATATAGATACGCAGTATTTT
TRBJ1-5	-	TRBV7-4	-	CASSPRGGNQPQHF	TGTGCCAGCAGCCCCAGGGGAGGCAATCAGCCCCAGCATTTT
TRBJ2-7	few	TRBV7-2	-	CASSLRVLGQGYEQYF	TGTGCCAGCAGCTTACGGGTACTAGGGCAGGGCTACGAGCAGTACTTC
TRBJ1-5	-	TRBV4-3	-	CASSQDLRSTQHF	TGCGCCAGCAGCCAAGATTTGAGGTCCACCCAGCATTTT
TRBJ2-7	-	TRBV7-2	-	CASSLFRAGTGLEQYF	TGTGCCAGCAGCTTATTCCGTGCGGGAACGGGACTCGAGCAGTACTTC